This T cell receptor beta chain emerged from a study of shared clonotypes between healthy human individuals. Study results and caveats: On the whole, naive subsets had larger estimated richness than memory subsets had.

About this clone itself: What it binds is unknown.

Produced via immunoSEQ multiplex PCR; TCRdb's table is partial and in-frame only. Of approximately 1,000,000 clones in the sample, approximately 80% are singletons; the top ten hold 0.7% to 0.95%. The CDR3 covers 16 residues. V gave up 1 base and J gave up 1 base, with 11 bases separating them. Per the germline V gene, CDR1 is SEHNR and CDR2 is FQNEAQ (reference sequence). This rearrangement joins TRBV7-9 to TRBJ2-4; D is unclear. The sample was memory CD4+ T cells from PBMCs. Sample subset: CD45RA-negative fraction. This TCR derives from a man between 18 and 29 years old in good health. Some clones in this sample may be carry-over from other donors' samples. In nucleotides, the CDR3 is TGTGCCAGCAGCTTAGACAGTGGATGGGCCAAAAACATTCAGTACTTC. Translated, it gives CASSLDSGWAKNIQYF.